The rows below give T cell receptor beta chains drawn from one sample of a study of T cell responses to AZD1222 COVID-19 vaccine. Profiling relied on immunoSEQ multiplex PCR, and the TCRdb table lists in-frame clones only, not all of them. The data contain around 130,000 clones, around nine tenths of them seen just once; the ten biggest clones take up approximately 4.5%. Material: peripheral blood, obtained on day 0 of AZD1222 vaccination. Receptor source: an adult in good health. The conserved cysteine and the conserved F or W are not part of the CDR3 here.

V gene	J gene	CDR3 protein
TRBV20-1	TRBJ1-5	SASSLEDREIQPQH
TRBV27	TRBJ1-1	ASSLRQGGTEAF
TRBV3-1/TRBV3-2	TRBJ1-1	ASSQGHTEAF
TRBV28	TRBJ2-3	ASSFDRARDTQY
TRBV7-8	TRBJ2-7	ASSSGLNGEQY
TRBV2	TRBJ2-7	ASRPTLNEQY
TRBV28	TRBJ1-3	ASRLRGYSGNTIY
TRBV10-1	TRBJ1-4	ASSENPRDEKLF
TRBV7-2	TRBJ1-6	ASSLEGTAYSPLH
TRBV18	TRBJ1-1	ASSPEGTGPLLAEAF
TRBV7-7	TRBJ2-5	ASSFGGRGTQY
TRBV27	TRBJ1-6	ASSLQGTSYNSPLH
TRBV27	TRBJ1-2	ASSLSTTGHYGYT
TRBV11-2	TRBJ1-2	ASSHITGGANCGYT
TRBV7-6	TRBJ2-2	ASSLPGGSPGELF
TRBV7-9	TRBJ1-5	ASSTGQGGREPQH
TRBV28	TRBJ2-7	ASSDKTGDTRREQY
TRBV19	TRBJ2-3	ASGLSYSTQY
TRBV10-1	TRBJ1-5	ASSESLRESSNQPQH
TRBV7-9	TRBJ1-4	ASSGDREAEKLF
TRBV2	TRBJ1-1	ARTTENTEAF
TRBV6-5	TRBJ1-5	ASSLTGGYQPQH
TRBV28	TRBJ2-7	ASSLSRTSGSFYEQY